The clone carrying this T cell receptor (beta chain) was detected many times. Unmatched junction bases numbered 5, after V lost 4 bases and J lost 6 bases. Germline assignment: CDR1 MGHRA and CDR2 YSYEKL. The CDR3 extends over 15 amino acids. This record comes from a study of blood T cells in healthy people across ages. A sample-barcoded 5' primer and a J-beta primer mix were used in a second PCR of roughly 7 to 12 cycles. TCRdb called the 5' RACE reads again in MiXCR, with one record for every CDR3 protein. The repertoire has around 1.5 million distinct CDR3 sequences, approximately 32% of them found once; the top ten carry about 11%.

The sequence was collected from a woman aged 25 to 39 in good health. Specimen: blood. The chain couples TRBV4-1 to TRBJ1-4, with 10 positions matching TRBD1. The chain's CDR3 is CASSRGGTGDEKLFF. DNA of the CDR3: TGCGCCAGCAGCCGCGGCGGGACAGGGGATGAAAAACTGTTTTTT.